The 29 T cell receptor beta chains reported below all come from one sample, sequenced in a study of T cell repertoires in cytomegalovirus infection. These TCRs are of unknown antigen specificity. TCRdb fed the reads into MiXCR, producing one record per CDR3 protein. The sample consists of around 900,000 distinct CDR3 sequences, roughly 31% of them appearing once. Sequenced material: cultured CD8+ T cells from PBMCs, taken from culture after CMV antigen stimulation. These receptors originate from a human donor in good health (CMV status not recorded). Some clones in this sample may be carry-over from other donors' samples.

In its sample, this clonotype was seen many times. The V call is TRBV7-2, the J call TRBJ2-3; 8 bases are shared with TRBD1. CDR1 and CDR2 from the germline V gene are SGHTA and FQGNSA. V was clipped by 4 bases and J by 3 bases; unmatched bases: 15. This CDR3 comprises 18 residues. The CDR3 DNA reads TGTGCCAGCAGCTACGGCCTAGGCCGCAGGGGGCTGACAGATACGCAGTATTTT. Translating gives CASSYGLGRRGLTDTQYF.

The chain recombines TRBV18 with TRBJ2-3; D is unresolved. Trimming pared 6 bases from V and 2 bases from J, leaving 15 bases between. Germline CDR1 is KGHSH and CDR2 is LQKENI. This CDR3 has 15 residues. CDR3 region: CASSPSTSLTDTQYF. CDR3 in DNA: TGTGCCAGCTCCCCGAGCACTTCCCTCACAGATACGCAGTATTTT.

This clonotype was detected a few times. CDR3 sequence (DNA): TGCAGTGCTTCCACCAGCGGGGGGGCCTCCTACAATGAGCAGTTCTTC. As protein: CSASTSGGASYNEQFF. The gene calls are TRBV20-1 and TRBJ2-1, with TRBD2 matching over 10 bases. The germline CDR1 and CDR2 sequences are DFQATT and SNEGSKA (reference sequence). The CDR3 extends over 16 amino acids. V lost 5 bases to trimming and J lost 0 bases; unmatched junction nucleotides: 7.

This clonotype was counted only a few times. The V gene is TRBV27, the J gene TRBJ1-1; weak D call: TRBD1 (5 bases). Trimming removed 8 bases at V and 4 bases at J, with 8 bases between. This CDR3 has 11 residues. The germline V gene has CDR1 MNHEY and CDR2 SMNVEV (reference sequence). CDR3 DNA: TGTGCCAGCGGGGCGGCCACTGAAGCTTTCTTT. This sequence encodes CASGAATEAFF.

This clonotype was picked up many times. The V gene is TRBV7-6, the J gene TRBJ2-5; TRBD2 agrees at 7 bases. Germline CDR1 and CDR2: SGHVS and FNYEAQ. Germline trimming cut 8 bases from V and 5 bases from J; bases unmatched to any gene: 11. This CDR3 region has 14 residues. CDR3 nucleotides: TGTGCCAGCTGGAGCCGGGGGGTTTGGGAGACCCAGTACTTC. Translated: CASWSRGVWETQYF. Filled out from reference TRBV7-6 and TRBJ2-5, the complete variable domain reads GAGVSQSPRYKVTKRGQDVALRCDPISGHVSLYWYRQALGQGPEFLTYFNYEAQQDKSGLPNDRFSAERPEGSISTLTIQRTEQRDSAMYRCASWSRGVWETQYFGPGTRLLVL.

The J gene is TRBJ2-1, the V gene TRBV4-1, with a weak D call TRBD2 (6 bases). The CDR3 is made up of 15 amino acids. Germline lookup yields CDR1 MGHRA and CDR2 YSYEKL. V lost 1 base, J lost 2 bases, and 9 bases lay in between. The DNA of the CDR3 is TGCGCCAGCAGCCAAGGCGGGGAACCCTACAATGAGCAGTTCTTC. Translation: CASSQGGEPYNEQFF.

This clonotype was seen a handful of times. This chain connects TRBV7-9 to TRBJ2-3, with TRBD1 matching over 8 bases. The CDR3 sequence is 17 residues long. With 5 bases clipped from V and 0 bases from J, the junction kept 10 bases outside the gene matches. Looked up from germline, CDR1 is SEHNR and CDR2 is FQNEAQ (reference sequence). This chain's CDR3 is CASSVPRTGQSTDTQYF. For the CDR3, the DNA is TGTGCCAGCAGCGTACCGCGGACAGGGCAAAGCACAGATACGCAGTATTTT.

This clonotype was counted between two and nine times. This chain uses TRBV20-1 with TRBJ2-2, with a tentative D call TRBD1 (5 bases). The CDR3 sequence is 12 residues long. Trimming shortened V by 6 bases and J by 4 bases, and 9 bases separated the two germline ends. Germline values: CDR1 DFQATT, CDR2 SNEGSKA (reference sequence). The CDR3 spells CSAGVVTGELFF. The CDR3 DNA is TGCAGTGCAGGGGTGGTCACCGGGGAGCTGTTTTTT.

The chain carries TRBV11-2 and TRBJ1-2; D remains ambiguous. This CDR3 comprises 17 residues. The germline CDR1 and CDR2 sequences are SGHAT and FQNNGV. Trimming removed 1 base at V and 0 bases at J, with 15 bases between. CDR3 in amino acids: CASSLGATGGTNYGYTF. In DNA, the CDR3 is TGTGCCAGCAGCTTAGGAGCCACGGGTGGGACTAACTATGGCTACACCTTC.

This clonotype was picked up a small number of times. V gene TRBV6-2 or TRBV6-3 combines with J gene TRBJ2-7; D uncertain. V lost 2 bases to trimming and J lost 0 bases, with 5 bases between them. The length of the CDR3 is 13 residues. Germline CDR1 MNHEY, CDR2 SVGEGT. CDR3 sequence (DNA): TGTGCCAGCAGTTACAAGGGCTCCTACGAGCAGTACGTC. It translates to CASSYKGSYEQYV.

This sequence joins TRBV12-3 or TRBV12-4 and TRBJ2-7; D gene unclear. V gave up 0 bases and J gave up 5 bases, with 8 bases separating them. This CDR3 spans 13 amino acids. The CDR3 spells CASSLAIFHEQYV. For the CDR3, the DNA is TGTGCCAGCAGTTTAGCGATTTTCCACGAGCAGTACGTC.

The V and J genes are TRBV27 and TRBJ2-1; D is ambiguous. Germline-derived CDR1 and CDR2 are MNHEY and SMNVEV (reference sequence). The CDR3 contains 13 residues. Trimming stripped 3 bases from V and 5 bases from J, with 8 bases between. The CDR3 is CASSFGSNNEQFF. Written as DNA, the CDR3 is TGTGCCAGCAGTTTTGGCAGTAACAATGAGCAGTTCTTC.

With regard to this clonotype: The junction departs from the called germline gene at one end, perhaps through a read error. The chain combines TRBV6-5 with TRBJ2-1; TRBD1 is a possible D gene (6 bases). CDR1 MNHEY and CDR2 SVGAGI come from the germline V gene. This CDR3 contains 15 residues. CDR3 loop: CASSYRGNLYNEQFF. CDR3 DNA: TGTGCCAGCAGTTACAGGGGGAATCTCTACAATGAACAGTTCTTC.

The CDR3 protein is CASRQRGGVRETQYF. CDR3 nucleotides: TGTGCCAGCCGCCAGCGGGGGGGCGTTCGGGAGACCCAGTACTTC. This chain uses TRBV12-3 or TRBV12-4 with TRBJ2-5, with 10 bases aligning to TRBD2. The length of the CDR3 is 15 residues. V shed 8 bases, J shed 5 bases, and the junction held 11 bases outside the gene matches.

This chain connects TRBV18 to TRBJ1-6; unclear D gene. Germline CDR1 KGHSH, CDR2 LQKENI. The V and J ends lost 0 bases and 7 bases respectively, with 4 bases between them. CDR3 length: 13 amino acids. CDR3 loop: CASSPPDNSPLHF. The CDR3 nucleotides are TGTGCCAGCTCACCACCGGACAATTCACCCCTCCACTTT. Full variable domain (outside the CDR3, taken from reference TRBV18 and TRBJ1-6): NAGVMQNPRHLVRRRGQEARLRCSPMKGHSHVYWYRQLPEEGLKFMVYLQKENIIDESGMPKERFSAEFPKEGPSILRIQQVVRGDSAAYFCASSPPDNSPLHFGNGTRLTVT.

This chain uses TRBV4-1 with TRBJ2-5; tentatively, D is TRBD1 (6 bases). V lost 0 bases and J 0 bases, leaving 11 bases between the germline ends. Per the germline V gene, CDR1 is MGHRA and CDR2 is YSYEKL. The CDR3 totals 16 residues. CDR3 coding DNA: TGCGCCAGCAGCCAAGAGTCAGGGGAGCACCAAGAGACCCAGTACTTC. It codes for CASSQESGEHQETQYF.

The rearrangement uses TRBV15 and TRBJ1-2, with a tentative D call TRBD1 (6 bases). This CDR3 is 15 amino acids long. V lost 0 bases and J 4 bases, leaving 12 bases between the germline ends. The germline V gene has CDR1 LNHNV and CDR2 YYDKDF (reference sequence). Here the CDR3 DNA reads TGTGCCACCAGCAGAGAGGGCAGGGGTGGCTATGGCTACACCTTC. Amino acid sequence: CATSREGRGGYGYTF.

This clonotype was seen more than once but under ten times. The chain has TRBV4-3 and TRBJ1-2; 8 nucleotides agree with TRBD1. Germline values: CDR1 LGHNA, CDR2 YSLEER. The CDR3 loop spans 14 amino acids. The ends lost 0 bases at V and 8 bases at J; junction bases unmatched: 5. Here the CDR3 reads CASSQEGQGLGYTF. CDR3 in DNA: TGCGCCAGCAGCCAAGAAGGACAGGGTCTCGGCTACACCTTC.

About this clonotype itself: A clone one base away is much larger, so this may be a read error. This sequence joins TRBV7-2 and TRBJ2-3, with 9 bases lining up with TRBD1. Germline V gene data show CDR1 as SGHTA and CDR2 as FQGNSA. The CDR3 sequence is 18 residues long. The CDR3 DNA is TGTGCCAACAGCCCCATGAGGTACCGGGACAGGGAGGCAGATACGCAGTATTTT. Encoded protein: CANSPMRYRDREADTQYF.

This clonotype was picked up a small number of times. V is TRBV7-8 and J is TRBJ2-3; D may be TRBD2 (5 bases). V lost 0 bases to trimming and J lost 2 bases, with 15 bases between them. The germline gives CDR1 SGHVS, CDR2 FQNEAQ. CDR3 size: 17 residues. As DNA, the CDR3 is TGTGCCAGCAGCTTAGCCCCGGTAGCGAGAAACACAGATACGCAGTATTTT. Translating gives CASSLAPVARNTDTQYF.

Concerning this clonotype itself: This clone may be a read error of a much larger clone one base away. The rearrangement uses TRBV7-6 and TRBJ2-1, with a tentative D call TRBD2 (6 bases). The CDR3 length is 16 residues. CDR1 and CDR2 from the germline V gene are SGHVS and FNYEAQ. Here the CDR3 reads CVSSRPPGAPYNEQFF. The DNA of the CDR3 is TGTGTCAGCAGCCGACCGCCGGGAGCCCCCTACAATGAGCAGTTCTTC. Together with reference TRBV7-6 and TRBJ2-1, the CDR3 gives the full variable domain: GAGVSQSPRYKVTKRGQDVALRCDPISGHVSLYWYRQALGQGPEFLTYFNYEAQQDKSGLPNDRFSAERPEGSISTLTIQRTEQRDSAMYRCVSSRPPGAPYNEQFFGPGTRLTVL.

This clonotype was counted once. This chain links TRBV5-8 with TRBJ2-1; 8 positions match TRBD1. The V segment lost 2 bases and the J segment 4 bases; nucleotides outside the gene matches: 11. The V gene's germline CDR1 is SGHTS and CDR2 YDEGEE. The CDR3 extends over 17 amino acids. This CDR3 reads CASSLGTGFNPYNEQFF. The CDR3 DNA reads TGTGCCAGCAGCTTAGGGACAGGCTTTAATCCTTACAATGAGCAGTTCTTC.

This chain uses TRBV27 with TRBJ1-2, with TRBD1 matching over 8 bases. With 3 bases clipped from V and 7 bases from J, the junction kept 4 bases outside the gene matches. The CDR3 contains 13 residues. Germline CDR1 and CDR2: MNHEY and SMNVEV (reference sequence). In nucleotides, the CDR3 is TGTGCCAGCAGTTTGAACAGGGGGTTTGGCTACACCTTC. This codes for CASSLNRGFGYTF.

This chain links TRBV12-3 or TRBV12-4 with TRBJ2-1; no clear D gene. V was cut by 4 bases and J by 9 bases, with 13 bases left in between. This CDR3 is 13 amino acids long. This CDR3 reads CASSSSTPSEQFF. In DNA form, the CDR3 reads TGTGCCAGCAGTTCCTCGACACCGTCTGAGCAGTTCTTC.

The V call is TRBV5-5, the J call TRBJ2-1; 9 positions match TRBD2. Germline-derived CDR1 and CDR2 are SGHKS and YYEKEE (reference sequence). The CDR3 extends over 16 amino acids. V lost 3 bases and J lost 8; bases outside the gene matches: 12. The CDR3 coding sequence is TGTGCCAGCAGCTGGGTACCGGGACTAGCTTTCGATGAGCAGTTCTTC. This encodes CASSWVPGLAFDEQFF.

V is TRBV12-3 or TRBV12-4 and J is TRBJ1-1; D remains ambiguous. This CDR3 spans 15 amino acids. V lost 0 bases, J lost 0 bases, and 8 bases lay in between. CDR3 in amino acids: CASSLADNMNTEAFF. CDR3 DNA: TGTGCCAGCAGTTTAGCAGACAACATGAACACTGAAGCTTTCTTT.

The CDR3 coding sequence is TGTGCCAGCAGCTCTGGAGGGGACCCTCGATTTTATGGCTACACCTTC. It encodes CASSSGGDPRFYGYTF. This chain links TRBV7-9 with TRBJ1-2; a possible D gene is TRBD1 (5 bases). Trimming took 4 bases from V and 5 from J, leaving 20 bases between them. This CDR3 region has 16 residues. Germline V lookup: CDR1 SEHNR, CDR2 FQNEAQ (reference sequence).

The CDR3 sequence is CASSPRQGRGEQYF. In DNA form, the CDR3 reads TGTGCCAGCAGCCCGAGACAGGGGAGGGGCGAGCAGTACTTC. The genes are TRBV7-9 and TRBJ2-7; tentatively, D is TRBD1 (8 bases). Germline CDR1 reads SEHNR; CDR2 reads FQNEAQ (reference sequence). There are 14 residues in the CDR3. The ends were cut back, 5 bases at V and 6 bases at J, with 17 bases in the middle.

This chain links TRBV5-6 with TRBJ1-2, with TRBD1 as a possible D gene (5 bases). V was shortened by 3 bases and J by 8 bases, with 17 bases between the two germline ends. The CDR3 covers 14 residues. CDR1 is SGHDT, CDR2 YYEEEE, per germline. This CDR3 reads CASSSPSGLKGYTF. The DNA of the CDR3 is TGTGCCAGCAGCTCCCCCTCAGGGTTGAAGGGCTACACCTTC.